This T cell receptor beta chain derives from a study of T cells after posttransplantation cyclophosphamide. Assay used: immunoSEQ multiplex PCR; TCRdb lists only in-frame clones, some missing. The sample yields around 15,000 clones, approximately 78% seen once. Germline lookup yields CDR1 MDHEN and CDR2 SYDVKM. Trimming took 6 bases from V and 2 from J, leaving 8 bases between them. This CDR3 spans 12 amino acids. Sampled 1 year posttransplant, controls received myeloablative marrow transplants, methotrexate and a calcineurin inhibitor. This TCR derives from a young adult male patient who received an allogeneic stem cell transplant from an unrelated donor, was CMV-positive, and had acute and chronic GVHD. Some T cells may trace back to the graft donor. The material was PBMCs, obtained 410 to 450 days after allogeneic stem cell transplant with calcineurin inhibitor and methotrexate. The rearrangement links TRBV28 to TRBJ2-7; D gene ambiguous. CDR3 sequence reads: CASSLPAYEQYF. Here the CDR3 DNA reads TGTGCCAGCAGCCTCCCCGCCTACGAGCAGTACTTC.